This T cell receptor beta chain was captured by sequencing in a study of tumor-infiltrating lymphocytes in localized non-small cell lung cancer. The data were produced by immunoSEQ multiplex PCR, yet TCRdb's version contains in-frame clones alone and is incomplete. The sample lists about 25,000 clones; 69% were seen once. This clone showed up just a few times. The ends lost 5 bases at V and 6 bases at J; junction bases unmatched: 4. Germline CDR1 and CDR2: MNHNY and SVGAGI (reference sequence). This CDR3 has 13 amino acids. The clonotype originates from a human donor with non-small cell lung cancer. Sample: lung tumor tissue. The chain combines TRBV6-6 with TRBJ2-1; 7 bases map to TRBD1. The CDR3 protein is CASSVTGVNEQFF. Here the CDR3 DNA reads TGTGCCAGCAGTGTAACAGGGGTCAATGAGCAGTTCTTC.